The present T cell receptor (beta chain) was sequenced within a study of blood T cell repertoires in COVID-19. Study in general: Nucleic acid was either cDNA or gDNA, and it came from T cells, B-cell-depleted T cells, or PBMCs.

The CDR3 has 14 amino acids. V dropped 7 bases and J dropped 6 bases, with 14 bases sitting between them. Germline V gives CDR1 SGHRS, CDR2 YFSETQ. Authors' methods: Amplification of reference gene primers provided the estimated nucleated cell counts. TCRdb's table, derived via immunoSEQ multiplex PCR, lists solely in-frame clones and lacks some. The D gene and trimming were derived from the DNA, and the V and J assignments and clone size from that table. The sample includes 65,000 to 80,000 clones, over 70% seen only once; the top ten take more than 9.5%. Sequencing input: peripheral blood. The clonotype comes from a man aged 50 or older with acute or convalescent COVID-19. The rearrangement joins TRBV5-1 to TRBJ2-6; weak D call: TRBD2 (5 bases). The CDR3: CASSPGFEANVLTF. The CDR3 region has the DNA TGCGCCAGCTCCCCGGGGTTTGAGGCCAACGTCCTGACTTTC.